This record concerns one TCR beta chain sequence. Clones were sequenced by immunoSEQ multiplex PCR, and TCRdb holds only the in-frame ones, with some missing. The repertoire holds about 680,000 clones, with 92% as singletons. This sample is drawn from a study of shared clonotypes between healthy human individuals. Study context: A few men and a couple of women, aged 18 to 49, were donors. CD4 naive cells filled three plates per donor, CD4 memory three, CD8 naive two and CD8 memory one.

V was shortened by 6 bases and J by 0 bases, with 17 bases between the two germline ends. The CDR3 is made up of 16 amino acids. Germline loops: CDR1 LNHDA, CDR2 SQIVND (reference sequence). CD45RO-negative cells were positively selected for CCR7, leaving out terminally differentiated effector memory CD45RA+ cells. Source material: naive CD8+ T cells sorted from blood. The origin of this receptor is a man younger than 40 in good health. The chain joins TRBV19 to TRBJ1-1; D is undetermined. DNA of the CDR3: TGTGCCAGTAGGGAGTCCCTTAATAAGATGAACACTGAAGCTTTCTTT. Encoded protein: CASRESLNKMNTEAFF.